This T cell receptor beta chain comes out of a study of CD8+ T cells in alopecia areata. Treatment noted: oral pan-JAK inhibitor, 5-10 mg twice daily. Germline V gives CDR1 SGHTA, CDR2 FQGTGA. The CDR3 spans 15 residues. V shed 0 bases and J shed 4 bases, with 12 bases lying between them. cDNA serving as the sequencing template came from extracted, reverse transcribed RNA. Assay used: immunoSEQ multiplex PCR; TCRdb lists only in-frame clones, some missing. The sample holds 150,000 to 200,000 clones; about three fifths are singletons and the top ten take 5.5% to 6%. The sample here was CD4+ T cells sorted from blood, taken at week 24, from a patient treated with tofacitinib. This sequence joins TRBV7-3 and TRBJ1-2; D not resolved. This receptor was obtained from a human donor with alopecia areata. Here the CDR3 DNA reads TGTGCCAGCAGCTTAACGAGAGGGCCTTTCTATGGCTACACCTTC. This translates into CASSLTRGPFYGYTF.